Listed here are 3 T cell receptor beta chains from one sample, sequenced in a study of OX40 agonist ivuxolimab in advanced cancers. TCRdb keeps only in-frame clones here, not all; method: immunoSEQ multiplex PCR. The sample holds 25,000 to 30,000 clones, around 84% seen once. Sample: CD4+ or CD8+ T cells sorted from blood, taken in a trial of the OX40 agonist ivuxolimab. These receptors were collected from an adult with an advanced solid tumor such as melanoma, head and neck, liver or kidney cancer.

The genes are TRBV19 and TRBJ2-7, with 12 bases fitting TRBD2. This CDR3 has 14 amino acids. The ends lost 9 bases at V and 0 bases at J; junction bases unmatched: 3. Germline lookup yields CDR1 LNHDA and CDR2 SQIVND (reference sequence). The chain's CDR3 is CASQTSGSSYEQYF. The CDR3 region has the DNA TGTGCCAGCCAGACTAGCGGGAGCTCCTACGAGCAGTACTTC.

The chain uses TRBV11-3 and TRBJ2-1, with D possibly matching TRBD1 (5 bases). With 3 bases removed from V and 9 bases from J, the gap between germline ends came to 15 bases. The CDR3 length is 14 residues. Germline values: CDR1 SGHNT, CDR2 YENEEA. The CDR3 reads CASSFILRGGEQFF. CDR3 nucleotides: TGTGCCAGCAGCTTCATCCTTAGGGGTGGTGAGCAGTTCTTC.

The rearrangement links TRBV5-6 to TRBJ2-3; 10 bases are shared with TRBD2. V lost 1 base, J lost 2 bases, and 13 bases stayed unmatched. The CDR3 is 19 residues long. Germline V CDR1 and CDR2: SGHDT, YYEEEE. The CDR3 DNA sequence: TGTGCCAGCAGCTTGTACCCCCCTTGGAGCGGGGGGGACACAGATACGCAGTATTTT. Translation: CASSLYPPWSGGDTDTQYF. Supplemented by reference TRBV5-6 and TRBJ2-3, the full variable domain reads DAGVTQSPTHLIKTRGQQVTLRCSPKSGHDTVSWYQQALGQGPQFIFQYYEEEERQRGNFPDRFSGHQFPNYSSELNVNALLLGDSALYLCASSLYPPWSGGDTDTQYFGPGTRLTVL.